The rows below give T cell receptor beta chains drawn from one sample of a study of a mutant IDH1 vaccine in newly diagnosed glioma. No antigen has been assigned to these receptors. Libraries were prepared by immunoSEQ multiplex PCR; TCRdb keeps only in-frame clonotypes and omits some of them. The table shows 53,000 or so clones, with 78% occurring only once. Here the sequenced sample was PBMCs, taken from a glioma patient whose treatment included an IDH1 peptide vaccine. The receptors were gathered from a man in his fifties or sixties with glioma. CDR3s include the opening cysteine and the closing phenylalanine or tryptophan. The D gene is left open where the match is weak. For some rows the clone size is stated as once, few or many, or as a class when expanded; others skip it.

D: -; length: 14; J: TRBJ2-5; size: -; V: TRBV6-6; CDR3: CASSRDSAQETQYF; DNA: TGTGCCAGCAGCCGCGACAGTGCCCAAGAGACCCAGTACTTC
D: TRBD2; length: 19; J: TRBJ2-3; size: -; V: TRBV5-1; CDR3: CASSQGAIGLAGGRDTQYF; DNA: TGCGCCAGCAGCCAGGGGGCCATCGGACTAGCGGGGGGTCGGGATACGCAGTATTTT
D: -; length: 15; J: TRBJ1-5; size: -; V: TRBV19; CDR3: CASNGGGGSNQPQHF; DNA: TGTGCCAGTAACGGGGGGGGAGGGAGCAATCAGCCCCAGCATTTT
D: -; length: 15; J: TRBJ2-7; size: -; V: TRBV7-6; CDR3: CASSLAGVGSYEQYF; DNA: TGTGCCAGCAGCTTAGCAGGGGTCGGGTCCTACGAGCAGTACTTC
D: -; length: 13; J: TRBJ2-5; size: -; V: TRBV30; CDR3: CAWSSGSWETQYF; DNA: TGTGCCTGGAGTTCGGGGTCGTGGGAGACCCAGTACTTC
D: -; length: 15; J: TRBJ2-7; size: -; V: TRBV10-3; CDR3: CAISESEGLKYEQYF; DNA: TGTGCCATCAGTGAGTCCGAGGGGCTAAAATACGAGCAGTACTTC
D: -; length: 14; J: TRBJ2-1; size: -; V: TRBV7-9; CDR3: CASPGRGSYNEQFF; DNA: TGTGCCAGCCCGGGGCGGGGCTCCTACAATGAGCAGTTCTTC
D: TRBD2; length: 14; J: TRBJ2-1; size: few; V: TRBV11-2; CDR3: CASSPPSGYNEQFF; DNA: TGTGCCAGCAGCCCGCCTAGCGGGTACAATGAGCAGTTCTTC
D: -; length: 14; J: TRBJ1-3; size: -; V: TRBV18; CDR3: CASSPSSSGNTIYF; DNA: TGTGCCAGCTCACCCAGCAGCTCTGGAAACACCATATATTTT
D: -; length: 13; J: TRBJ2-7; size: -; V: TRBV7-9; CDR3: CASTPDSHAEQYF; DNA: TGTGCCAGCACCCCGGACAGCCACGCCGAGCAGTACTTC
D: TRBD2; length: 14; J: TRBJ2-1; size: -; V: TRBV30; CDR3: CAWRGGGSYNEQFF; DNA: TGTGCCTGGAGGGGCGGGGGGTCCTACAATGAGCAGTTCTTC
D: -; length: 13; J: TRBJ1-1; size: -; V: TRBV2; CDR3: CASRKGMNTEAFF; DNA: TGTGCCAGCAGGAAAGGGATGAACACTGAAGCTTTCTTT
D: -; length: 14; J: TRBJ1-6; size: -; V: TRBV19; CDR3: CASKNQGPNSPLHF; DNA: TGTGCCAGTAAAAACCAGGGACCGAATTCACCCCTCCACTTT
D: -; length: 16; J: TRBJ2-7; size: -; V: TRBV9; CDR3: CASSVAPVQGWDEQYF; DNA: TGTGCCAGCAGCGTAGCCCCGGTACAGGGCTGGGACGAGCAGTACTTC
D: -; length: 13; J: TRBJ1-2; size: few; V: TRBV6-5; CDR3: CASRKQPQGGYTF; DNA: TGTGCCAGCAGGAAACAGCCTCAGGGAGGCTACACCTTC
D: -; length: 15; J: TRBJ1-2; size: -; V: TRBV5-1; CDR3: CASSLVPAGENGYTF; DNA: TGCGCCAGCAGCTTGGTCCCGGCAGGTGAGAATGGCTACACCTTC
D: -; length: 11; J: TRBJ2-1; size: -; V: TRBV4-1; CDR3: CASSHLNEQFF; DNA: TGCGCCAGCAGCCACTTAAATGAGCAGTTCTTC
D: -; length: 14; J: TRBJ1-1; size: -; V: TRBV5-1; CDR3: CASRNQGMNTEAFF; DNA: TGCGCCAGCAGGAATCAGGGCATGAACACTGAAGCTTTCTTT
D: TRBD2; length: 15; J: TRBJ2-1; size: -; V: TRBV6-5; CDR3: CASSNSGNSYNEQFF; DNA: TGTGCCAGCAGCAATAGCGGGAACTCCTACAATGAGCAGTTCTTC
D: TRBD1; length: 14; J: TRBJ1-1; size: once; V: TRBV2; CDR3: CASRLQGADTEAFF; DNA: TGTGCCAGCAGACTACAGGGGGCGGACACTGAAGCTTTCTTT
D: -; length: 14; J: TRBJ1-2; size: -; V: TRBV18; CDR3: CASSPDMVNYGYTF; DNA: TGTGCCAGCTCACCAGATATGGTGAACTATGGCTACACCTTC
D: -; length: 15; J: TRBJ1-3; size: -; V: TRBV7-9; CDR3: CASGRTVGPGNTIYF; DNA: TGTGCCAGCGGGAGGACAGTCGGGCCTGGAAACACCATATATTTT
D: TRBD1; length: 14; J: TRBJ2-7; size: -; V: TRBV19; CDR3: CASSIRQGGYEQYF; DNA: TGTGCCAGTAGTATAAGACAGGGCGGCTACGAGCAGTACTTC
D: TRBD1; length: 16; J: TRBJ2-1; size: -; V: TRBV5-6; CDR3: CASSRYSRDRVIEQFF; DNA: TGTGCCAGCAGCCGGTATTCACGGGACAGGGTCATCGAGCAGTTCTTC
D: -; length: 13; J: TRBJ2-6; size: -; V: TRBV28; CDR3: CASTNSGANVLTF; DNA: TGTGCCAGCACCAACTCTGGGGCCAACGTCCTGACTTTC
D: -; length: 12; J: TRBJ2-7; size: -; V: TRBV30; CDR3: CAWSTGPGTEYF; DNA: TGTGCCTGGAGTACGGGACCCGGGACGGAGTACTTC